This is a list of T cell receptor beta chains from one sample in a study of early T cells in non-severe SARS-CoV-2 infection. TCRdb processed the 5' RACE reads anew with MiXCR; each CDR3 protein has one entry. This sample has some 58,000 distinct CDR3 sequences, with under 15% found just once. What was sequenced was whole blood. The receptors were sampled from an adult who was a healthcare worker with PCR-confirmed SARS-CoV-2 infection or an uninfected control (not recorded which). The CDR3 runs from the conserved cysteine through the conserved F or W. A D gene is named only where the DNA matches it firmly. A clone size is listed for some rows: how often the clone was seen (once, few, many), or a class if it is expanded.

V gene	D gene	J gene	clone size	CDR3 protein	CDR3 DNA
TRBV12-3/TRBV12-4	.	TRBJ1-6	.	CASSPEPAYNSPLHF	TGTGCCAGCAGTCCCGAGCCTGCCTATAATTCACCCCTCCACTTT
TRBV20-1	TRBD1	TRBJ2-1	few	CSARHRDRPNNEQFF	TGCAGTGCTAGACACCGGGACAGGCCAAACAATGAGCAGTTCTTC
TRBV6-4	TRBD2	TRBJ2-5	medium-sized	CASSDGAGGPETQYF	TGTGCCAGCAGTGATGGAGCGGGGGGGCCCGAGACCCAGTACTTC
TRBV6-6	TRBD2	TRBJ2-1	.	CASSSTSGGVGEQFF	TGTGCCAGCAGTAGCACTAGCGGGGGAGTCGGTGAGCAGTTCTTC
TRBV18	TRBD1	TRBJ1-5	many	CASRTGEGQPQHF	TGTGCCAGCCGGACAGGGGAAGGCCAGCCCCAGCATTTT
TRBV29-1	.	TRBJ1-1	.	CSFFDGNTEAFF	TGCAGCTTCTTCGACGGGAACACTGAAGCTTTCTTT
TRBV20-1	TRBD2	TRBJ2-1	many	CSARVSGGVYNEQFF	TGCAGTGCTAGGGTTAGCGGGGGGGTCTACAATGAGCAGTTCTTC
TRBV6-2/TRBV6-3	TRBD1	TRBJ2-7	few	CASSYPGQTYEQYF	TGTGCCAGCAGTTACCCGGGACAGACCTACGAGCAGTACTTC
TRBV27	TRBD2	TRBJ2-7	.	CASSLGTSGDREQYF	TGTGCCAGCAGTCTCGGGACTAGCGGGGACCGGGAGCAGTACTTC
TRBV7-6	TRBD2	TRBJ2-5	.	CASSGTSASGGRRGETQYF	TGTGCCAGCAGCGGCACTTCGGCTAGCGGGGGCCGACGGGGAGAGACCCAGTACTTC
TRBV4-1	.	TRBJ2-7	few	CASSQLRTYEQYF	TGCGCCAGCAGCCAGCTGAGGACCTACGAGCAGTACTTC
TRBV7-6	.	TRBJ2-3	.	CASSPEQGSTDTQYF	TGTGCCAGCAGCCCCGAGCAGGGGAGCACAGATACGCAGTATTTT
TRBV29-1	.	TRBJ1-1	many	CSGAGGRSEAFF	TGCAGCGGAGCTGGGGGTAGGAGTGAAGCTTTCTTT
TRBV4-1	.	TRBJ2-1	.	CASSQGLNEQFF	TGCGCCAGCAGCCAAGGCCTAAATGAGCAGTTCTTC
TRBV6-2/TRBV6-3	.	TRBJ2-1	many	CASSYLGHNNEQFF	TGTGCCAGCAGTTACTTGGGACACAACAATGAGCAGTTCTTC
TRBV4-1	TRBD1	TRBJ2-7	.	CASSQDWGQRAYEQYF	TGCGCCAGCAGCCAAGATTGGGGACAGAGGGCCTACGAGCAGTACTTC
TRBV5-1	.	TRBJ1-3	.	CASSLNGLSGNTIYF	TGCGCCAGCAGCTTGAATGGGCTCTCTGGAAACACCATATATTTT